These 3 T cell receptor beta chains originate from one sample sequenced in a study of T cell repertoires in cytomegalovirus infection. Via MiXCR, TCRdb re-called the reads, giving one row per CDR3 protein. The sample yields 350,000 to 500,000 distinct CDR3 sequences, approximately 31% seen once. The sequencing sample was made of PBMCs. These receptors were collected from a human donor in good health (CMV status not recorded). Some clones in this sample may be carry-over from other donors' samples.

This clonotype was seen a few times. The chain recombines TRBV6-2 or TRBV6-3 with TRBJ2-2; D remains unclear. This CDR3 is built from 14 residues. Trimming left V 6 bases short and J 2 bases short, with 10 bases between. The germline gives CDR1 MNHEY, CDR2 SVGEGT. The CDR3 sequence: CASREVINTGELFF. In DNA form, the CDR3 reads TGTGCCAGCAGGGAAGTCATAAACACCGGGGAGCTGTTTTTT.

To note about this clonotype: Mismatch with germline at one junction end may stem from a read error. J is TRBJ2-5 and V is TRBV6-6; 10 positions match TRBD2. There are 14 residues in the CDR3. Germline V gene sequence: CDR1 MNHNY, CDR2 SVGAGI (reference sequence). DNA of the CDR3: TGTGCAAGCAGTTACCTAGCGGGGGTTGGGACCAAGTACTTC. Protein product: CASSYLAGVGTKYF.

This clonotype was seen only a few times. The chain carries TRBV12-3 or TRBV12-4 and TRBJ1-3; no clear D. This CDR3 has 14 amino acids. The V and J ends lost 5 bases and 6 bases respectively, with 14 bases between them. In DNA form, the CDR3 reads TGTGCCAGCAGTAAGGACCGTTTCAAAAACACCATATATTTT. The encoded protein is CASSKDRFKNTIYF.